This record concerns one T cell receptor (beta chain) sequence. Its specificity is unknown. Produced via immunoSEQ multiplex PCR; TCRdb's table is partial and in-frame only. The repertoire includes around 110,000 clones, 90% of them detected once, and 0.15% to 0.2% sits in the top ten. The data derive from a study of graft-versus-host responses after intestinal transplantation. Study-wide points: Within the allografts of patients who had graft-donor T cell macrochimerism, graft-versus-host to host-versus-graft clonal ratios were high.

The TCR comes from a human donor who received an intestinal transplant. The sample in question was unstimulated CD4+ T cells sorted from spleen or lymph node cells, obtained before intestinal transplant.

DNA for the CDR3: TGTGCCAGCAGCGTAGAGTGGACATTTTACAATGAGCAGTTCTTC. This encodes CASSVEWTFYNEQFF. The rearrangement joins TRBV9 to TRBJ2-1; D may be TRBD1 (5 bases). Germline assignment: CDR1 SGDLS and CDR2 YYNGEE. V was pared by 0 bases and J by 4 bases, with 11 bases between. There are 15 residues in the CDR3.